This T cell receptor (beta chain) derives from a study of blood T cell repertoires in COVID-19. The wider study: T cells, B-cell-depleted T cells, or PBMCs provided the cDNA or gDNA that served as material.

With V trimmed by 8 bases and J by 4 bases, 8 bases remained unmatched. Germline V gene data show CDR1 as SEHNR and CDR2 as FQNEAQ (reference sequence). This CDR3 is built from 16 residues. As originally analysed: By means of reference gene primer amplification, nucleated cell counts were estimated. Here immunoSEQ multiplex PCR was the method, and the copy in TCRdb shows in-frame clones only, minus some. For V, J and clone size, that table is used; D and trimming come from the DNA. The sample holds some 150,000 clones, roughly 82% seen once. The sequence came from a human donor in a cohort sampled during active COVID-19. The sample consisted of peripheral blood. The V call is TRBV7-9, the J call TRBJ2-6; TRBD2 agrees at 10 bases. The CDR3 DNA follows: TGTGCCAGCCCTAGCGGGGGCCTTGGGGGGGCCAACGTCCTGACTTTC. This gives the protein CASPSGGLGGANVLTF.